One and the same sample provided the 17 T cell receptor beta chains below, sequenced in a study of T cell clonotyping in hematopoietic cell transplantation. Sequencing used immunoSEQ multiplex PCR; TCRdb keeps in-frame clones, though not all of them. The sample consists of about 29,000 clones, 90% to 95% of them appearing once. Source: PBMCs, taken 100 days after allogeneic stem cell transplant. These receptors were collected from a female patient aged 50-59 years who had an allogeneic stem cell transplant from a related donor, so the T cells may come from the graft donor. Some clones in this sample may be carry-over from other donors' samples.

DNA for the CDR3: TGTGCCAGCAGCTTAACAGGGGGCGAAAAACTGTTTTTT. Translation: CASSLTGGEKLFF. This rearrangement joins TRBV7-6 to TRBJ1-4, with 9 bases aligning to TRBD1. After removal of 2 bases from V and 8 bases from J, the junction contained 0 bases not matched to a gene. The CDR3 runs to 13 residues. Germline CDR1 is SGHVS and CDR2 is FNYEAQ.

The chain uses TRBV5-1 and TRBJ2-3; tentatively, D is TRBD2 (7 bases). CDR1 is SGHRS and CDR2 is YFSETQ in the germline V gene. This CDR3 has 15 residues. The V and J ends lost 2 bases and 2 bases respectively, with 12 bases between them. The CDR3 sequence: CASSFAGAVTDTQYF. CDR3 nucleotides: TGCGCCAGCAGCTTTGCGGGGGCCGTCACAGATACGCAGTATTTT.

This rearrangement joins TRBV2 to TRBJ2-5, with a possible D match to TRBD1 (6 bases). The V and J ends lost 11 bases and 7 bases respectively, with 17 bases between them. Germline V lookup: CDR1 SNHLY, CDR2 FYNNEI. CDR3 length: 12 amino acids. CDR3 sequence (DNA): TGTGCCGGAGGACAGATTGTAGGGACCCAGTACTTC. Its translation: CAGGQIVGTQYF.

The gene calls are TRBV6-5 and TRBJ1-2, with no clear D. This CDR3 contains 15 residues. From germline, CDR1 is MNHEY and CDR2 SVGAGI. The V end lost 2 bases, the J end lost 3 bases, and 13 bases lay between the germline ends. The CDR3 nucleotides are TGTGCCAGCAGTTACCGCCGAGGGAGGTACTATGGCTACACCTTC. Its translation: CASSYRRGRYYGYTF.

This chain joins TRBV6-6 and TRBJ1-1; D might be TRBD1 (6 bases). This CDR3 spans 12 amino acids. Deletions cut 1 base from V and 7 bases from J, with 7 bases between. Germline-derived CDR1 and CDR2 are MNHNY and SVGAGI (reference sequence). This CDR3 is CASSYWTDEAFF. The CDR3, as DNA: TGTGCCAGCAGTTACTGGACAGATGAAGCTTTCTTT.

The V call is TRBV30, the J call TRBJ1-2, with D unresolved. This CDR3 has 14 amino acids. Trimming left V 2 bases short and J 0 bases short, with 10 bases between. Germline CDR1 is GTSNPN and CDR2 is SVGIG (reference sequence). The CDR3 sequence: CAWSFRTANYGYTF. The CDR3 DNA reads TGTGCCTGGAGTTTCAGGACCGCTAACTATGGCTACACCTTC.

The chain combines TRBV4-2 with TRBJ1-2; a weak D match, TRBD1 (5 bases). From germline, CDR1 is LGHNA and CDR2 YNFKEQ. CDR3 length equals 14 residues. Trimming removed 0 bases from V and 5 bases from J, with 10 bases in between. The CDR3 region has the DNA TGTGCCAGCAGCCAAGATCGAGGGACGTATGGCTACACCTTC. It codes for CASSQDRGTYGYTF.

V usage is TRBV6-1 and J usage is TRBJ1-5; tentatively, D is TRBD1 (6 bases). The CDR3 contains 15 residues. Germline-derived CDR1 and CDR2 are MNHNS and SASEGT. V was clipped by 6 bases and J by 8 bases, with 20 bases between them. The CDR3 DNA is TGTGCCAGCAGGGGATGGGGGGCGATTGGGGAGCCCCAGCATTTT. Translating it yields CASRGWGAIGEPQHF.

The chain is built from TRBV10-3 and TRBJ2-7; 11 bases line up with TRBD2. The germline CDR1 and CDR2 sequences are ENHRY and SYGVKD. The trim removed 9 bases at V and 0 bases at J, leaving 4 bases unmatched. This CDR3 is built from 14 residues. As DNA, the CDR3 is TGTGCCATGGGGACTAGCGGCAACTCCTACGAGCAGTACTTC. It encodes CAMGTSGNSYEQYF.

The CDR3 DNA is TGTGCCAGCACCTTAAATAGGGGGGCGGCCGGGGAGCTGTTTTTT. Translation gives CASTLNRGAAGELFF. The chain has TRBV6-5 and TRBJ2-2; D may match TRBD1 or TRBD2 (6 bases each). The V gene's germline CDR1 is MNHEY and CDR2 SVGAGI. This CDR3 contains 15 residues. V was clipped by 7 bases and J by 6 bases, with 18 bases between them.

This chain connects TRBV6-5 to TRBJ1-5; D is undetermined. This CDR3 spans 13 amino acids. V lost 4 bases, J lost 5 bases, and 9 bases lay in between. CDR1 and CDR2 (germline): MNHEY, SVGAGI. CDR3 region: CASSSTAHQPQHF. As DNA, the CDR3 is TGTGCCAGCAGTTCGACGGCCCATCAGCCCCAGCATTTT.

This chain connects TRBV29-1 to TRBJ2-3, with 8 nucleotides matching TRBD1. CDR1 is SQVTM and CDR2 is ANQGSEA in the germline V gene. This CDR3 comprises 15 residues. V shed 1 base and J 6 bases; nucleotides not matched to a gene: 9. The CDR3 region has the DNA TGCAGCGTTGAAGGGGGACAGGCAGTCGGTGATACGCAGTATTTT. It specifies CSVEGGQAVGDTQYF.

This clone has only one observation. The rearrangement uses TRBV7-2 and TRBJ2-1, with TRBD2 matching over 7 bases. Trimming cost V 4 bases and J 10 bases; bases outside gene matches: 13. The germline CDR1 and CDR2 sequences are SGHTA and FQGNSA. The CDR3 spans 15 residues. CDR3 nucleotides: TGTGCCAGCAGCTGGGGGGGGAGACCTCTTCGCGAGCAGTTCTTC. Encoded protein: CASSWGGRPLREQFF.

The chain couples TRBV2 to TRBJ1-6, with D possibly being TRBD1 (5 bases). CDR1 and CDR2 from the germline V gene are SNHLY and FYNNEI. V was cut by 9 bases and J by 6 bases, with 15 bases left in between. The CDR3 sequence is 14 residues long. CDR3 in amino acids: CARSFLGGNSPLHF. CDR3 bases: TGTGCCAGAAGCTTTCTCGGGGGTAATTCACCCCTCCACTTT.

V and J are TRBV7-9 and TRBJ2-2, with D maybe TRBD1 (5 bases). The V end lost 1 base, the J end lost 0 bases, and 9 bases lay between the germline ends. Germline V gives CDR1 SEHNR, CDR2 FQNEAQ (reference sequence). CDR3 length: 16 residues. The CDR3 sequence is CASSLVRAANTGELFF. The CDR3 coding sequence is TGTGCCAGCAGCTTAGTCAGGGCTGCGAACACCGGGGAGCTGTTTTTT.

The chain links TRBV2 to TRBJ1-5, with 9 bases that match TRBD1. V dropped 6 bases and J dropped 9; count of bases not matched to a gene: 9. The CDR3 is made up of 14 amino acids. Germline CDR1 and CDR2: SNHLY and FYNNEI. CDR3 in amino acids: CASSDVQGARPQHF. CDR3 sequence (DNA): TGTGCCAGCAGCGACGTACAGGGGGCTAGGCCCCAGCATTTT.

This clone was recorded a few times. The chain uses TRBV19 and TRBJ1-2, with D perhaps matching TRBD1 (6 bases). This CDR3 comprises 14 residues. Between the trimmed V and J ends, which lost 4 bases and 2 bases, there was a span of 11 bases. The germline V gene encodes CDR1 LNHDA and CDR2 SQIVND (reference sequence). The CDR3 DNA follows: TGTGCCAGTAGTAACAGGGCCTCCAACTATGGCTACACCTTC. Translating gives CASSNRASNYGYTF.